The 13 T cell receptor beta chains below come from one sample, sequenced in a study of blood T cells in healthy people across ages. Primers used in a second PCR of about 7 to 11 cycles were a sample-barcoded 5' primer and a J-beta primer mix. TCRdb analysed the 5' RACE reads with MiXCR anew, one entry per CDR3 protein. The repertoire holds about 400,000 distinct CDR3 sequences, with 52% as singletons. The sample taken for sequencing was blood. These TCRs come from a man in his sixties in good health.

The chain links TRBV3-1 to TRBJ2-1, with a tentative D call TRBD2 (7 bases). The CDR3 has 15 amino acids. Germline loops: CDR1 LGHDT, CDR2 YNNKEL (reference sequence). Trimming stripped 1 base from V and 5 bases from J, with 12 bases between. The CDR3 coding sequence is TGTGCCAGCAGCCAAGGGCGGGGGCCCAACAATGAGCAGTTCTTC. This gives the protein CASSQGRGPNNEQFF.

The V and J genes are TRBV12-3 or TRBV12-4 and TRBJ2-1, with 12 bases fitting TRBD2. V gave up 7 bases and J gave up 9 bases; unmatched junction bases: 19. This CDR3 region has 18 residues. The CDR3 DNA reads TGTGCCAGCACTTCACTAGCGGGGGGAACCCTGGGTGGTGGTGAGCAGTTCTTC. Its protein is CASTSLAGGTLGGGEQFF.

The chain couples TRBV7-9 to TRBJ2-4; 8 bases are shared with TRBD1. TRBJ2-7 matches the DNA end more closely, so the J call is doubtful. This CDR3 comprises 11 residues. The germline V gene has CDR1 SEHNR and CDR2 FQNEAQ (reference sequence). In DNA form, the CDR3 reads TGTGCCCTCGGGACAGGTCACGAGCAGTACTTC. Residues: CALGTGHEQYF.

The rearrangement uses TRBV20-1 and TRBJ1-2; possibly TRBD1 for D (5 bases). The CDR3 totals 20 residues. With 1 base removed from V and 1 base from J, the gap between germline ends came to 28 bases. Germline V gene lookup returns CDR1 DFQATT and CDR2 SNEGSKA (reference sequence). Here the CDR3 reads CSARVQGVLAGPLINYGYTF. CDR3 nucleotide sequence: TGCAGTGCTAGAGTTCAGGGAGTCTTGGCCGGCCCTCTGATTAACTATGGCTACACCTTC.

The chain links TRBV3-1 to TRBJ2-3; D not resolved. The CDR3 has 15 residues. CDR1 is LGHDT, CDR2 YNNKEL, per germline (reference sequence). V dropped 2 bases and J dropped 6 bases, with 15 bases sitting between them. The CDR3 sequence is CASSQTSTRVDTQYF. The CDR3 DNA reads as TGTGCCAGCAGCCAAACCTCGACCCGCGTGGATACGCAGTATTTT.

The V call is TRBV6-1, the J call TRBJ2-7, with a tentative D call TRBD1 (5 bases). Germline V gives CDR1 MNHNS, CDR2 SASEGT. The CDR3 has 13 residues. Trimming took off 6 bases at V and 3 bases at J, with 12 bases between the two ends. In nucleotides, the CDR3 is TGTGCCAGCAGCTCCAGACAGAGCTACGAGCAGTACTTC. The encoded protein is CASSSRQSYEQYF.

This chain connects TRBV27 to TRBJ2-1; D not certain. CDR3 length equals 11 residues. The V and J ends lost 5 bases and 3 bases respectively, with 2 bases between them. In germline, CDR1 is MNHEY, CDR2 SMNVEV (reference sequence). The CDR3 nucleotides are TGTGCCAGCAGTAACTACAATGAGCAGTTCTTC. This translates into CASSNYNEQFF.

The V call is TRBV20-1, the J call TRBJ2-1; 10 positions match TRBD2. Gene TRBJ2-7 matches the end of the DNA better, so the J call may be wrong. Germline V lookup: CDR1 DFQATT, CDR2 SNEGSKA (reference sequence). This CDR3 region has 15 residues. CDR3 region: CSAPPRTSGYNEQYF. For the CDR3, the DNA is TGCAGTGCTCCCCCTAGGACTAGCGGATACAATGAGCAGTACTTC.

This chain links TRBV6-2 or TRBV6-3 with TRBJ2-4; a weak D match, TRBD2 (6 bases). Germline CDR1 MNHEY, CDR2 SVGEGT. CDR3 size: 16 residues. The V end lost 6 bases, the J end lost 5 bases, and 20 bases lay between the germline ends. CDR3 DNA sequence: TGTGCCAGCAGCACCCTCCCCCGGGGGAAGGAAAACATTCAGTACTTC. Amino acid sequence: CASSTLPRGKENIQYF.

This clonotype has more than one count but fewer than ten. The chain employs TRBV6-2 or TRBV6-3 and TRBJ2-7; the D call may be TRBD1 or TRBD2 (5 bases each). Trimming left V 7 bases short and J 2 bases short, with 15 bases between. The CDR3 length is 14 residues. The V gene's germline CDR1 is MNHEY and CDR2 SVGEGT. CDR3: CASTFRDPAYEQYF. CDR3 sequence (DNA): TGTGCCAGCACCTTCCGGGACCCTGCCTACGAGCAGTACTTC.

The table lists this clonotype with a few counts. V is TRBV6-2 or TRBV6-3 and J is TRBJ2-3; no firm D call. Germline loops: CDR1 MNHEY, CDR2 SVGEGT. V was trimmed by 4 bases and J by 3 bases, leaving 8 bases between them. The CDR3 has 13 amino acids. CDR3 DNA: TGTGCCAGCAGTTTTTCTCAGACAGATACGCAGTATTTT. It specifies CASSFSQTDTQYF.

The CDR3 sequence is CASSFGTRGNNSPLHF. The CDR3 DNA reads as TGTGCCAGCAGTTTTGGTACGAGAGGGAATAATTCACCCCTCCACTTT. The J gene is TRBJ1-6, the V gene TRBV27, with D unresolved. V was clipped by 3 bases and J by 5 bases, with 14 bases between them. Germline V gene lookup returns CDR1 MNHEY and CDR2 SMNVEV (reference sequence). This CDR3 has 16 amino acids.

This clonotype has ten or more counts. The rearrangement uses TRBV3-1 and TRBJ2-7; D unclear. CDR3 length: 13 amino acids. V lost 5 bases and J lost 0, with 8 bases in between. Germline CDR1 is LGHDT and CDR2 is YNNKEL (reference sequence). The DNA for the CDR3 is TGTGCCAGCAGCGGGCGAACCTCCTACGAGCAGTACTTC. Protein: CASSGRTSYEQYF.